There are many counts of the clone carrying this T cell receptor beta chain. Germline CDR1 and CDR2: KGHSH and LQKENI. Unmatched junction bases numbered 9, after V lost 2 bases and J lost 0 bases. The CDR3 sequence is 18 residues long. The sample comes from a study of T cells after yellow fever vaccination. TCRdb re-analysed the 5' RACE reads in MiXCR, keeping a single row per CDR3 protein. The sample gives some 110,000 distinct CDR3 sequences, about 7.4% of which show up once; 2% to 3% is in the top ten. The chain links TRBV18 to TRBJ1-1; 10 positions agree with TRBD1. This TCR was sampled from a young man who received the YFV17D yellow fever vaccine. The material sequenced was CD4+ T cells sorted from PBMCs, taken 10 days after the first yellow fever vaccination. The CDR3, as DNA: TGTGCCAGCTCACCAAACCGACAGGGGGCTGGGATGAACACTGAAGCTTTCTTT. Amino acids: CASSPNRQGAGMNTEAFF.